A single sample is the source of the 28 T cell receptor beta chains below, sequenced in a study of CD8 T cells in ankylosing spondylitis. From the 5' RACE reads, TCRdb called clonotypes with MiXCR, one entry per CDR3 protein. The sample carries about 160,000 distinct CDR3 sequences, more than 40% recorded once. Sequencing was done on a sample of synovial fluid, either unsorted or a sorted T cell fraction (not recorded which). The source of these receptors is a male donor with ankylosing spondylitis.

This clonotype was observed a few times. The J gene is TRBJ2-3, the V gene TRBV4-2, with 11 positions matching TRBD2. CDR1 and CDR2 from the germline V gene are LGHNA and YNFKEQ. V dropped 1 base and J dropped 2; count of bases not matched to a gene: 5. CDR3 size: 17 residues. The CDR3 bases are TGTGCCAGCAGCCAAGTACTAGCGGGAGACCTCACAGATACGCAGTATTTT. This codes for CASSQVLAGDLTDTQYF.

This clonotype has only a few counts. The V and J genes are TRBV6-4 and TRBJ2-1, with D tentatively TRBD2 (6 bases). V lost 3 bases and J lost 10, with 13 bases in between. The germline V gene has CDR1 MRHNA and CDR2 SNTAGT. The CDR3 totals 13 residues. The CDR3 coding sequence is TGTGCCAGCAGTGAAGGGTCGACTAGAGAGCAGTTCTTC. It yields the protein CASSEGSTREQFF.

This clonotype turned up a few times. The CDR3 nucleotides are TGCGCCAGCAGCCAAGAAGCCCAGGGGAACACTGAAGCTTTCTTT. Its translation: CASSQEAQGNTEAFF. This chain connects TRBV4-3 to TRBJ1-1; the D gene is possibly TRBD1 (5 bases). V lost 0 bases to trimming and J lost 1 base, with 9 bases between them. The germline CDR1 and CDR2 sequences are LGHNA and YSLEER. This CDR3 is built from 15 residues.

The chain carries TRBV13 and TRBJ2-2; D may correspond to TRBD1 or TRBD2 (5 bases each). The CDR3 consists of 15 residues. Trimming stripped 9 bases from V and 3 bases from J, with 17 bases between. CDR1 and CDR2 from the germline V gene are PRHDT and FYEKMQ (reference sequence). The CDR3 protein is CASTPRLGDTGELFF. The CDR3 coding sequence is TGTGCCAGTACCCCCAGGTTGGGGGACACCGGGGAGCTGTTTTTT.

The genes are TRBV29-1 and TRBJ2-5, with D uncertain. V dropped 4 bases and J dropped 5 bases, with 11 bases sitting between them. Germline CDR1 and CDR2: SQVTM and ANQGSEA. The CDR3 spans 12 residues. The CDR3 nucleotides are TGCAGCGTTGTAAGCCCCCCGGAGACCCAGTACTTC. This codes for CSVVSPPETQYF.

This clonotype showed up many times. The rearrangement uses TRBV4-3 and TRBJ1-1, with D tentatively TRBD1 (6 bases). The CDR3 covers 16 residues. In germline, CDR1 is LGHNA, CDR2 YSLEER. The ends were cut back, 4 bases at V and 0 bases at J, with 15 bases in the middle. The CDR3 loop is CASSPMTGALNTEAFF. The DNA of the CDR3 is TGCGCCAGCAGCCCAATGACAGGCGCACTGAACACTGAAGCTTTCTTT.

V usage is TRBV18 and J usage is TRBJ2-4; D may correspond to TRBD1 or TRBD2 (6 bases each). Trimming removed 1 base at V and 0 bases at J, with 22 bases between. This CDR3 is built from 20 residues. Germline V CDR1 and CDR2: KGHSH, LQKENI. In DNA, the CDR3 is TGTGCCAGCTCACCACGTCATACAGGGAAGCCCGGGGGAGCCAAAAACATTCAGTACTTC. It translates to CASSPRHTGKPGGAKNIQYF.

This clonotype has a handful of counts. Written as DNA, the CDR3 is TGTGCCAGCAGTTACGGACTACACCTTGGGGGTGAGCAGTTCTTC. Protein: CASSYGLHLGGEQFF. The V call is TRBV28, the J call TRBJ2-1, with a tentative D call TRBD2 (6 bases). V was pared by 4 bases and J by 9 bases, with 19 bases between. This CDR3 region has 15 residues. The V gene's germline CDR1 is MDHEN and CDR2 SYDVKM.

The J gene is TRBJ1-1, the V gene TRBV21-1; the tabulated D call, TRBD1, remains unverified against the DNA. TRBV21-1 is designated a pseudogene. The CDR3 covers 11 residues. The CDR3 loop reads CASSNRQEAFF. The CDR3 nucleotides are TGTGCCAGCAGCAACCGACAGGAAGCTTTCTTT.

In its sample, this clonotype is medium-sized. The V call is TRBV6-2 or TRBV6-3, the J call TRBJ2-3, with 9 bases identical to TRBD2. Germline loops: CDR1 MNHEY, CDR2 SVGEGT. V lost 6 bases to trimming and J lost 2 bases; unmatched junction nucleotides: 3. The CDR3 is 14 amino acids. The CDR3 DNA follows: TGTGCCAGCAGCCGGGGACTAGCCACAGATACGCAGTATTTT. It codes for CASSRGLATDTQYF.

This clonotype was counted between two and nine times. The chain couples TRBV29-1 to TRBJ2-3; no firm D call. Germline values: CDR1 SQVTM, CDR2 ANQGSEA. This CDR3 contains 14 residues. V was clipped by 0 bases and J by 2 bases, with 9 bases between them. The CDR3 region is CSVEEGPVTDTQYF. CDR3 in DNA: TGCAGCGTTGAAGAGGGCCCTGTCACAGATACGCAGTATTTT.

The chain joins TRBV6-2 or TRBV6-3 to TRBJ2-7; TRBD2 might be the D (6 bases). The germline V gene encodes CDR1 MNHEY and CDR2 SVGEGT. This CDR3 region has 15 residues. V gave up 6 bases and J gave up 3 bases, with 18 bases separating them. In DNA, the CDR3 is TGTGCCAGCAGCACCGGGAGCTTAGTGTTCTACGAGCAGTACTTC. Amino acids: CASSTGSLVFYEQYF.

The sample holds many counts of this clonotype. CDR3 loop: CASRERENTEAFF. In DNA form, the CDR3 reads TGTGCCAGCAGGGAAAGGGAGAACACTGAAGCTTTCTTT. The rearrangement uses TRBV6-1 and TRBJ1-1; D gene unclear. The V and J ends lost 6 bases and 1 base respectively, with 9 bases between them. The V gene's germline CDR1 is MNHNS and CDR2 SASEGT. The CDR3 sequence is 13 residues long.

The chain has TRBV5-1 and TRBJ1-1, with 7 bases fitting TRBD1. Germline CDR1 is SGHRS and CDR2 is YFSETQ. The CDR3 extends over 11 amino acids. With V trimmed by 4 bases and J by 8 bases, 2 bases remained unmatched. DNA of the CDR3: TGCGCCAGCAGCCTGGGACAGGAAGCTTTCTTT. The encoded protein is CASSLGQEAFF.

The chain carries TRBV4-3 and TRBJ1-2; 7 nucleotides align to TRBD1. Germline lookup yields CDR1 LGHNA and CDR2 YSLEER. Germline trimming cut 0 bases from V and 0 bases from J; bases unmatched to any gene: 13. This CDR3 is built from 19 residues. The CDR3 loop is CASSQDLGDSVSANYGYTF. CDR3 bases: TGCGCCAGCAGCCAAGATCTTGGGGACAGCGTCTCAGCTAACTATGGCTACACCTTC.

This clonotype showed up many times. The J gene is TRBJ2-7, the V gene TRBV6-1; D call uncertain. Germline values: CDR1 MNHNS, CDR2 SASEGT. The CDR3 is 12 residues long. Trimming shortened V by 5 bases and J by 4 bases, and 9 bases separated the two germline ends. In nucleotides, the CDR3 is TGTGCCAGCAGTTCAGAGTGGTACGAGCAGTACTTC. It encodes CASSSEWYEQYF.

CDR3 DNA sequence: TGTGCCAGCAGCCGGGGACAAGCCTACGAGCAGTACTTC. Protein product: CASSRGQAYEQYF. The rearrangement joins TRBV7-6 to TRBJ2-7; a weak D match, TRBD1 (6 bases). CDR1 is SGHVS, CDR2 FNYEAQ, per germline. Trimming took off 5 bases at V and 2 bases at J, with 10 bases between the two ends. The CDR3 length is 13 residues. The complete variable domain, with remaining parts taken from reference TRBV7-6 and TRBJ2-7, reads GAGVSQSPRYKVTKRGQDVALRCDPISGHVSLYWYRQALGQGPEFLTYFNYEAQQDKSGLPNDRFSAERPEGSISTLTIQRTEQRDSAMYRCASSRGQAYEQYFGPGTRLTVT.

Only one count was recorded for this clonotype. The V call is TRBV12-3 or TRBV12-4, the J call TRBJ2-7, with D possibly being TRBD1 (5 bases). The CDR3 runs to 11 residues. The germline V and J ends were trimmed by 6 bases and 7 bases, with 10 bases remaining between them. CDR3 sequence reads: CASSPGAEQYF. In DNA form, the CDR3 reads TGTGCCAGCAGCCCTGGGGCGGAGCAGTACTTC.

This chain uses TRBV6-2 or TRBV6-3 with TRBJ2-1; D remains unclear. The ends were cut back, 5 bases at V and 9 bases at J, with 11 bases in the middle. The length of the CDR3 is 12 residues. The germline V gene encodes CDR1 MNHEY and CDR2 SVGEGT. DNA for the CDR3: TGTGCCAGCAGTGCCCACCTTGGTGAGCAGTTCTTC. Translation: CASSAHLGEQFF.

This chain connects TRBV25-1 to TRBJ2-3; TRBD2 matches 7 bases. This CDR3 is built from 15 residues. Germline V lookup: CDR1 MGHDK, CDR2 SYGVNS. After removal of 6 bases from V and 6 bases from J, the junction contained 12 bases not matched to a gene. CDR3 loop: CASSPSPLALDTQYF. Written as DNA, the CDR3 is TGTGCCAGCAGCCCAAGTCCACTAGCGCTGGATACGCAGTATTTT.

V and J are TRBV7-3 and TRBJ2-1, with a tentative D call TRBD1 (6 bases). Trimming stripped 9 bases from V and 10 bases from J, with 25 bases between. Germline V gene lookup returns CDR1 SGHTA and CDR2 FQGTGA. The CDR3 has 15 residues. CDR3 bases: TGTGCCAGAGATACAAATCTGGGACAAACAGCCGAGCAGTTCTTC. It specifies CARDTNLGQTAEQFF.

This clonotype occurred many times. The CDR3 nucleotides are TGTGCCAGCAGCGGACTAGCGGACACCGGGGAGCTGTTTTTT. It specifies CASSGLADTGELFF. V usage is TRBV27 and J usage is TRBJ2-2, with 10 nucleotides matching TRBD2. This CDR3 is built from 14 residues. Germline V gene sequence: CDR1 MNHEY, CDR2 SMNVEV (reference sequence). V shed 6 bases and J 3 bases; nucleotides not matched to a gene: 1.

In this sample, this clonotype turned up a few times. This chain uses TRBV7-9 with TRBJ2-5; D not certain. The CDR3 covers 13 residues. Germline V lookup: CDR1 SEHNR, CDR2 FQNEAQ (reference sequence). V lost 0 bases, J lost 3 bases, and 5 bases lay in between. The DNA of the CDR3 is TGTGCCAGCAGCTTAGCGGATGAAGAGACCCAGTACTTC. It codes for CASSLADEETQYF.

This clonotype has only a few counts. The chain is built from TRBV11-2 and TRBJ2-7; TRBD2 matches 10 bases. From germline, CDR1 is SGHAT and CDR2 FQNNGV. Trimming removed 1 base from V and 3 bases from J; junction bases left unmatched: 15. There are 19 residues in the CDR3. DNA of the CDR3: TGTGCCAGCAGCTTAGTTCTGCTAGCGGGAGTTTTAGGTTACTACGAGCAGTACTTC. Its translation is CASSLVLLAGVLGYYEQYF. The full variable domain, completed using reference TRBV11-2 and TRBJ2-7, is EAGVAQSPRYKIIEKRQSVAFWCNPISGHATLYWYQQILGQGPKLLIQFQNNGVVDDSQLPKDRFSAERLKGVDSTLKIQPAKLEDSAVYLCASSLVLLAGVLGYYEQYFGPGTRLTVT.

V usage is TRBV4-1 and J usage is TRBJ1-6; 7 nucleotides align to TRBD1. The germline V gene has CDR1 MGHRA and CDR2 YSYEKL. The CDR3 has 16 residues. Germline trimming cut 3 bases from V and 6 bases from J; bases unmatched to any gene: 8. CDR3 protein: CASSHDRAPFNSPLHF. CDR3 in DNA: TGCGCCAGCAGCCATGACAGGGCACCATTTAATTCACCCCTCCACTTT.

V and J are TRBV4-2 and TRBJ2-7; D call uncertain. The CDR3 is 16 residues long. The germline V gene has CDR1 LGHNA and CDR2 YNFKEQ. V shed 0 bases and J shed 2 bases, with 14 bases lying between them. This chain's CDR3 is CASSQDLGTLTYEQYF. CDR3 sequence (DNA): TGTGCCAGCAGCCAAGATTTGGGCACCTTAACCTACGAGCAGTACTTC.

The V gene is TRBV12-3 or TRBV12-4, the J gene TRBJ2-5; 7 bases line up with TRBD1. The CDR3 is 15 residues long. The ends lost 1 base at V and 3 bases at J; junction bases unmatched: 5. CDR3 in DNA: TGTGCCAGCAGTTTAGAGGGGGCGCGGGAAGAGACCCAGTACTTC. This encodes CASSLEGAREETQYF.

The genes are TRBV29-1 and TRBJ2-1; TRBD2 matches at 10 bases. The CDR3 has 16 residues. Germline V gene data show CDR1 as SQVTM and CDR2 as ANQGSEA. V trimming: 5 bases; J trimming: 0 bases; junction bases outside the gene matches: 7. The CDR3 is CSVKTSGESSYNEQFF. CDR3 sequence (DNA): TGCAGCGTTAAAACTAGCGGGGAAAGCTCCTACAATGAGCAGTTCTTC.